The T cell receptor beta chain under discussion was sequenced for a study of blood T cell repertoires in COVID-19. The CDR3 is 13 residues long. Germline V CDR1 and CDR2: MNHEY, SVGAGI. Trimming cost V 8 bases and J 5 bases, with 15 bases left between them. The repertoire was sequenced with immunoSEQ multiplex PCR; TCRdb's copy has only in-frame clones and lacks some. The sample shows roughly 300,000 clones, about 88% of them seen only once. The clonotype comes from a human donor with COVID-19, enrolled during active disease. The donor label of this sample is uncertain. The chain is built from TRBV6-5 and TRBJ1-2; D is uncertain. Sequencing used peripheral blood. Written as DNA, the CDR3 is TGTGCCAGCCGCCCCGGGGTTTCGTATGGCTACACCTTC. This codes for CASRPGVSYGYTF.